This record concerns one T cell receptor (beta chain) sequence. In the original processing: Estimates of nucleated cell counts were drawn from the amplification of reference gene primers. Sequenced by immunoSEQ multiplex PCR; TCRdb stores in-frame clones only, minus some. That table is the source of V, J and clone size, and D and trimming were worked out from the DNA. The sample lists some 200,000 clones; approximately 82% were seen once. These data originate in a study of blood T cell repertoires in COVID-19. Study summary: Acute and convalescent COVID-19 specimens originated in the United States, Italy and Spain.

The sequence was collected from a human donor in a cohort sampled during active COVID-19. The sequencing sample was made of peripheral blood.

The CDR3 DNA reads TGTGCCACCAGCACCGGCGGGGGAGCCTACGAGCAGTACTTC. This translates into CATSTGGGAYEQYF. This chain connects TRBV15 to TRBJ2-7; 7 bases map to TRBD2. The germline gives CDR1 LNHNV, CDR2 YYDKDF (reference sequence). The CDR3 has 14 amino acids. V trimming: 4 bases; J trimming: 2 bases; junction bases outside the gene matches: 5.